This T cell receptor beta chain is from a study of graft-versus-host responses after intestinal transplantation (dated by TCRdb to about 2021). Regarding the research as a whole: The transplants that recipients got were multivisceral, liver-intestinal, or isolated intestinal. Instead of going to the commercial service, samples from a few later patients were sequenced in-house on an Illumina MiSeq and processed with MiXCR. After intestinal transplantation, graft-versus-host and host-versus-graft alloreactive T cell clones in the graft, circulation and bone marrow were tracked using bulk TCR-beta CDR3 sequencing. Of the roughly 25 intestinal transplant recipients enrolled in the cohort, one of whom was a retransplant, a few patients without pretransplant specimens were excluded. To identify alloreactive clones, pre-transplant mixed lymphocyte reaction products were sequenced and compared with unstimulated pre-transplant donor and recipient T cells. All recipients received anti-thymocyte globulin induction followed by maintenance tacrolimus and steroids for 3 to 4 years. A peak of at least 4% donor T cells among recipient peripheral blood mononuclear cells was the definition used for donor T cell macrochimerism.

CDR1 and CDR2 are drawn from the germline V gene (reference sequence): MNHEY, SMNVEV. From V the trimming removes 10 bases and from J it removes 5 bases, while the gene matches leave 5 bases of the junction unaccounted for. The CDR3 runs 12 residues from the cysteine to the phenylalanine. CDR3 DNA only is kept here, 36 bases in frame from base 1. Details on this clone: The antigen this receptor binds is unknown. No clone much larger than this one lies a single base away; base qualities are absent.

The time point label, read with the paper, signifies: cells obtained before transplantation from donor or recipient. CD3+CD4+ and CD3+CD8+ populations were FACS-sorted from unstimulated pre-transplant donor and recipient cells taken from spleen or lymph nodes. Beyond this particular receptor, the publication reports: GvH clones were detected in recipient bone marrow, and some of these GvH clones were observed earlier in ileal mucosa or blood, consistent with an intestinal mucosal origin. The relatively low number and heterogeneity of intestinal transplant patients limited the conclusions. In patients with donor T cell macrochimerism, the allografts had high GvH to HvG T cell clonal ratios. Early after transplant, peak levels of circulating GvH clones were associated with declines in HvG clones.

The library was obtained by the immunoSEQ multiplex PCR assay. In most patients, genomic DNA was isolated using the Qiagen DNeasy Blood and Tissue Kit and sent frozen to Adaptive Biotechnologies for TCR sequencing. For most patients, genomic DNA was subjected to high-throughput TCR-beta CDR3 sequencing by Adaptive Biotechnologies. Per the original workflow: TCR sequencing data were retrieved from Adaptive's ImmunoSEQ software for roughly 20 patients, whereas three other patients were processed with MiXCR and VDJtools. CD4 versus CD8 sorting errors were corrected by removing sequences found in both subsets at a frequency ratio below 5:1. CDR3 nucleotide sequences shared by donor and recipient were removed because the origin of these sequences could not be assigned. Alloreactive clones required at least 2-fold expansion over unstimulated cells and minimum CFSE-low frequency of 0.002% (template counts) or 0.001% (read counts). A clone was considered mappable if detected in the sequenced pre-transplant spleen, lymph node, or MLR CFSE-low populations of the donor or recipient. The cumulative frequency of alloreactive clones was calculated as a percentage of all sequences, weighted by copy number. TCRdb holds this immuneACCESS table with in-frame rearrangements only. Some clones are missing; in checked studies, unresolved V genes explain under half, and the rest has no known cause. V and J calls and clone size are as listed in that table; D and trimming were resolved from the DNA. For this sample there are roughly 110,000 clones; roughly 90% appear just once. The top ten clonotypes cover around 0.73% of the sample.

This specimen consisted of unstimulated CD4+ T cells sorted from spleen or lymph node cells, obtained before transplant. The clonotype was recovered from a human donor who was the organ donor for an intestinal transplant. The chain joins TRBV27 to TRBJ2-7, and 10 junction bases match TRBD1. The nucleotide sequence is TGTGCCACCATGGGACAGGGGAACGAGCAGTACTTC. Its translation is CATMGQGNEQYF.